These T cell receptor beta chains were read from a single sample in a study of cytomegalovirus exposure and HLA in healthy donors. Sequenced by immunoSEQ multiplex PCR; TCRdb stores in-frame clones only, minus some. The repertoire consists of around 140,000 clones, with roughly 70% occurring once and the leading ten covering less than 4.5%. The sequencing input was PBMCs. These receptors came from a man aged 50 to 59 in good health and CMV-seropositive. The conserved cysteine and the conserved F or W are not part of the CDR3 here. Clone size appears in some rows only: once, few, many, or a class for an expanded clone.

j_gene | abundance | v_gene | CDR3aa
TRBJ2-1 | - | TRBV5-1 | ASSLRTAYGEQF
TRBJ2-3 | once | TRBV19 | ASSNPQGGGTDTQY
TRBJ1-4 | once | TRBV29-1 | SVENRGDEKLF
TRBJ2-1 | - | TRBV19 | ASNQAGKNNEQF
TRBJ1-2 | - | TRBV9 | ASSVGVGGYT
TRBJ2-1 | - | TRBV11-3 | ASSLDPQTGGSWF
TRBJ1-6 | - | TRBV5-1 | ASSFQGGNSPLH
TRBJ2-5 | - | TRBV27 | ASRSNPFRDSKETQY
TRBJ2-3 | - | TRBV12-1 | ASSRGLAGMDTQY
TRBJ2-1 | once | TRBV10-2 | ASARSSSYNEQF
TRBJ2-2 | - | TRBV5-1 | ASSPLQGAIGELF
TRBJ2-2 | - | TRBV5-6 | ASSRELGGRGATGELF
TRBJ2-1 | many | TRBV27 | ASSSRDSEVNEQF
TRBJ2-7 | - | TRBV5-8 | ASSWGGRGAYEQY
TRBJ2-7 | - | TRBV15 | ATSEAGTQSYEQY
TRBJ1-1 | - | TRBV6-5 | ASSYSVGRGNTEAF
TRBJ2-5 | - | TRBV18 | ASSPLDRVETQY
TRBJ1-2 | - | TRBV9 | ASSVNPADRGYT
TRBJ1-1 | few | TRBV7-8 | ASSRDSEAF
TRBJ2-1 | - | TRBV19 | ASSGNPLMNEQF
TRBJ1-3 | - | TRBV7-8 | ASTPGSGNTIY
TRBJ2-2 | once | TRBV11-2 | ASSPTNSGRAGTGELF
TRBJ1-2 | - | TRBV9 | ASSVGQGHGYT
TRBJ2-2 | - | TRBV18 | ASSPGHPGELF
TRBJ1-1 | - | TRBV19 | ASSIEWGGGNTEAF
TRBJ2-1 | - | TRBV13 | ASSLGLAGWGHEQF
TRBJ1-2 | - | TRBV7-2 | ASSLGKLFYGYT
TRBJ2-7 | - | TRBV11-3 | ASSVATGNYEQY
TRBJ1-2 | - | TRBV19 | ASSIRGVSTRGYT
TRBJ2-1 | - | TRBV14 | ASSQDPGDYSGSYLRGDEQF
- | - | TRBV5-1 | ASSADRLGAYEQY
TRBJ2-6 | - | TRBV29-1 | SVEDPQQGWLAGANVLT
TRBJ2-3 | - | TRBV15 | ATSRGTSGNTDTQY
TRBJ1-3 | - | TRBV12-5 | ASYTGAYFSGNTIY
TRBJ2-2 | - | TRBV11-2 | ASSVRQGIFTGELF
TRBJ1-3 | - | TRBV15 | ATSRDRPTSSGNTIY
TRBJ2-7 | - | TRBV5-1 | ASSLRTGVDEQY
TRBJ2-2 | few | TRBV5-1 | ASSSGSGQGFGELF
TRBJ2-1 | - | TRBV6-1 | ASRLAGTYNEQF
TRBJ1-2 | - | TRBV19 | ASSLMSDRVYGYT
TRBJ1-1 | - | TRBV10-3 | AIKEPGQGAFRGGTEAF
TRBJ1-2 | - | TRBV12-5 | ASGPQSINYGYT
TRBJ1-1 | few | TRBV4-1 | ASSQDPGADTEAF